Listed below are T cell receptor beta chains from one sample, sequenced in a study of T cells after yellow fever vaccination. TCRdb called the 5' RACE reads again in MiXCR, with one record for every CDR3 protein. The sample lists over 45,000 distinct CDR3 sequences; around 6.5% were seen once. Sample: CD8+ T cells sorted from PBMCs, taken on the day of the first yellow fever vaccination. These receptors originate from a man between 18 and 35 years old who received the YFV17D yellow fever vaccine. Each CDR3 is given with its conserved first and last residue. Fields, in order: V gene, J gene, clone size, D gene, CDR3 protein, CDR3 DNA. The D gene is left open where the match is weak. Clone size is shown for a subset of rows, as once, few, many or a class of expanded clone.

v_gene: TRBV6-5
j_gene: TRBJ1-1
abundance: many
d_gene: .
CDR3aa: CASSYGRGAEAFF
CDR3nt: TGTGCCAGCAGTTATGGCAGGGGTGCTGAAGCTTTCTTT

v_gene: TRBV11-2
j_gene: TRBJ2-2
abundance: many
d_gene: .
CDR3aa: CASSFPTGNTGELFF
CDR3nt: TGTGCCAGCAGCTTCCCGACAGGAAACACCGGGGAGCTGTTTTTT

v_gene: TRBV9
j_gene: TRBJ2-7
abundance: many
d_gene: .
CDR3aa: CASSVDDSDIYEQYF
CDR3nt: TGTGCCAGCAGCGTAGATGATAGCGATATCTACGAGCAGTACTTC

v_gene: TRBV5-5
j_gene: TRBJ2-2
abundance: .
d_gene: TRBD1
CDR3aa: CASSGDRGENTGELFF
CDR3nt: TGTGCCAGCAGCGGGGACAGGGGGGAGAACACCGGGGAGCTGTTTTTT

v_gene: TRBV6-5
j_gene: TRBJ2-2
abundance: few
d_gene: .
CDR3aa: CASSYDPGLTGELFF
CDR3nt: TGTGCCAGCAGTTACGATCCGGGACTCACCGGGGAGCTGTTTTTT

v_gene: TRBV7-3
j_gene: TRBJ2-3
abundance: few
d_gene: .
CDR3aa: CASSFEGDTQYF
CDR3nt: TGTGCCAGCAGCTTCGAAGGGGATACGCAGTATTTT

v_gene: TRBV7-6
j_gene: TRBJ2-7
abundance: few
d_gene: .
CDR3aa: CASSLEGGKAYEQYF
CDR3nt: TGTGCCAGCAGCCTCGAGGGGGGAAAGGCCTACGAGCAGTACTTC

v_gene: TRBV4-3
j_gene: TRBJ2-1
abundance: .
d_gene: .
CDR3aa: CASSQATGMSDEQFF
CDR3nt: TGCGCCAGCAGCCAAGCGACGGGGATGTCCGATGAGCAGTTCTTC

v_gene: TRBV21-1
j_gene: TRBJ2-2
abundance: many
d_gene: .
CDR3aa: CASSQTPTAALLAANTGELFF
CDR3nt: TGTGCCAGCAGCCAAACCCCCACGGCCGCCCTACTAGCGGCGAACACCGGGGAGCTGTTTTTT

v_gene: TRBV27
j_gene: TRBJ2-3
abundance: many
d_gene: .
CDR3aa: CASSFHLGPLGEDTQYF
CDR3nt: TGTGCCAGCAGTTTTCACCTAGGTCCCCTAGGTGAGGATACGCAGTATTTT

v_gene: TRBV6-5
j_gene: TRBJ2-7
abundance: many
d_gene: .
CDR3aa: CASSSMGYEQYF
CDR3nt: TGTGCCAGCAGTTCGATGGGGTACGAGCAGTACTTC

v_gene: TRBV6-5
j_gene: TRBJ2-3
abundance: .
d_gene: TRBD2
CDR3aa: CASSYLSGGGTDTQYF
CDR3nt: TGTGCCAGCAGTTATCTAAGCGGGGGCGGCACAGATACGCAGTATTTT

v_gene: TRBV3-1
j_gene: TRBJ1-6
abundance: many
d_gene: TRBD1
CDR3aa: CASSQGRGLGSPLHF
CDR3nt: TGTGCCAGCAGCCAAGGCAGGGGGCTAGGTTCACCCCTCCACTTT

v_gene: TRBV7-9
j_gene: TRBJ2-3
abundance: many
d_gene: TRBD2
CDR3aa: CASSPGLAGLTDTQYF
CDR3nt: TGTGCCAGCAGCCCCGGACTAGCGGGCCTCACAGATACGCAGTATTTT

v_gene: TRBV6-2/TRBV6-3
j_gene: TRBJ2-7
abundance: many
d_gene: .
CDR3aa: CASSYSIGPSRREQYF
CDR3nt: TGTGCCAGCAGTTACTCGATTGGGCCTAGTCGCCGCGAGCAGTACTTC

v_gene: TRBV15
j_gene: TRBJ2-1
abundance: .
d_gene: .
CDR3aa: CATSRTGTIDEQFF
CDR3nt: TGTGCCACCAGCAGAACAGGGACAATAGATGAGCAGTTCTTC

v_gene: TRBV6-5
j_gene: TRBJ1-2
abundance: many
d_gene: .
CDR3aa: CASSPQGNYGYTF
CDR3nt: TGTGCCAGCAGTCCACAGGGAAACTATGGCTACACCTTC

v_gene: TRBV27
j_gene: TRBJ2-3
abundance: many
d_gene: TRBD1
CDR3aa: CASSSSQGDPTTDTQYF
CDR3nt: TGTGCCAGCAGTTCCTCACAGGGGGACCCCACCACAGATACGCAGTATTTT

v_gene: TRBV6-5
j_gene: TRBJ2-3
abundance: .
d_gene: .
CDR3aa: CASSYLRNTDTQYF
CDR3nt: TGTGCCAGCAGTTATTTGCGGAACACAGATACGCAGTATTTT

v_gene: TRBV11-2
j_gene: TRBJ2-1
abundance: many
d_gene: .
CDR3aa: CASSPWNSVEQFF
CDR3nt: TGTGCCAGCAGCCCGTGGAACAGTGTTGAGCAGTTCTTC

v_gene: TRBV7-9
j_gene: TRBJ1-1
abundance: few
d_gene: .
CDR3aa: CASSPDADRPNTEAFF
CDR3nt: TGTGCCAGCAGCCCTGACGCCGACAGACCAAACACTGAAGCTTTCTTT

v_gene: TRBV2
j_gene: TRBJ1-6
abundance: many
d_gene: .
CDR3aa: CASEGRVGSPLHF
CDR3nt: TGTGCCAGCGAGGGCAGGGTGGGTTCACCCCTCCACTTT

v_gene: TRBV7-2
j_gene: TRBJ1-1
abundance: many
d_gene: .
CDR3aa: CASSLDSRDTEAFF
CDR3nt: TGTGCCAGCAGCTTAGACAGCAGGGACACTGAAGCTTTCTTT

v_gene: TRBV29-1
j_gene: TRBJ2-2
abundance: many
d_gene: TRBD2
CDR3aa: CSVDPTSGGELFF
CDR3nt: TGCAGCGTTGACCCGACTAGCGGGGGGGAGCTGTTTTTT

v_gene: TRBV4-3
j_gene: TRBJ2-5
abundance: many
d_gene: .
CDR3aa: CASSQEYQETQYF
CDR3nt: TGCGCCAGCAGCCAAGAGTACCAAGAGACCCAGTACTTC

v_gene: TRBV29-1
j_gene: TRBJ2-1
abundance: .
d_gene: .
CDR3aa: CSVEGSRDFSYNEQFF
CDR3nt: TGCAGCGTTGAAGGAAGCCGGGACTTCTCCTACAATGAGCAGTTCTTC

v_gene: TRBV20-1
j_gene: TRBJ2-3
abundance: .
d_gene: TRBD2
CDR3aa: CSARAGVTDTQYF
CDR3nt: TGCAGTGCTAGGGCGGGGGTCACAGATACGCAGTATTTT

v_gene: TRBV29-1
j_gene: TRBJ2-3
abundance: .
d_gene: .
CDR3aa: CSVESGREGDTQYF
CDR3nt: TGCAGCGTTGAATCAGGGAGAGAGGGAGATACGCAGTATTTT

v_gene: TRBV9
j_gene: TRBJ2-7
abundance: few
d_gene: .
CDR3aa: CASSVEAEVHEQYF
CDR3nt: TGTGCCAGCAGCGTAGAGGCCGAGGTCCACGAGCAGTACTTC

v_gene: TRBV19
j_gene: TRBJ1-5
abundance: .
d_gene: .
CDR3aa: CASSVREVYSNQPQHF
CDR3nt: TGTGCCAGTAGTGTCCGGGAAGTTTATAGCAATCAGCCCCAGCATTTT

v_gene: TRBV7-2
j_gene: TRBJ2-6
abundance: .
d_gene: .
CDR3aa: CASSLSSGANVLTF
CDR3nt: TGTGCCAGCAGCCTCAGCTCTGGGGCCAACGTCCTGACTTTC

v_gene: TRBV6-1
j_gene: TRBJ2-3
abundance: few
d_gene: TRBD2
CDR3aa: CASSMGGGAGDTQYF
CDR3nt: TGTGCCAGCAGCATGGGCGGGGGGGCTGGAGATACGCAGTATTTT

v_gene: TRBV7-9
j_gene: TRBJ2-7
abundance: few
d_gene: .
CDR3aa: CASSLGVDEQYF
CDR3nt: TGTGCCAGCAGCTTGGGGGTGGACGAGCAGTACTTC

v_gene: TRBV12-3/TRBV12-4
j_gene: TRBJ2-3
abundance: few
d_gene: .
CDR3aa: CASSLKPSTDTQYF
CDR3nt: TGTGCCAGCAGTTTAAAGCCGAGCACAGATACGCAGTATTTT

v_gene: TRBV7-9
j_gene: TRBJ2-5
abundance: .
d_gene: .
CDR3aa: CASSPEGRLAETQYF
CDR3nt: TGTGCCAGCAGCCCAGAAGGTCGTCTAGCGGAGACCCAGTACTTC

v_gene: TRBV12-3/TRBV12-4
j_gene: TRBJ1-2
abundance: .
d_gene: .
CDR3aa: CASSLVGREGGYTF
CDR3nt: TGTGCCAGCAGTTTGGTGGGCAGGGAGGGGGGCTACACCTTC

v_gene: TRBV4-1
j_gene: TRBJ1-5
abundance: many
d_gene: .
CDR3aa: CASRVTPESNQPQHF
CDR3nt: TGCGCCAGCAGGGTCACTCCGGAGAGCAATCAGCCCCAGCATTTT

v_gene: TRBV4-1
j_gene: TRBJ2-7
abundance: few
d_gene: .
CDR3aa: CASREVGGSYEQYF
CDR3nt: TGCGCCAGCAGGGAGGTGGGGGGATCCTACGAGCAGTACTTC